This T cell receptor beta chain appears in the sequencing data of a study of blood T cell repertoires in COVID-19. Across the whole study: Sources were T cells, B-cell-depleted T cells, or PBMCs; the material itself was cDNA or gDNA.

Between the trimmed V and J ends, which lost 6 bases and 3 bases, there was a span of 18 bases. The CDR3 runs 15 residues. Germline CDR1 reads ENHRY; CDR2 reads SYGVKD. Profiling relied on immunoSEQ multiplex PCR, and the TCRdb table lists in-frame clones only, not all of them. The sample has 400,000 to 450,000 clones, 86% seen once. Input material: peripheral blood. The clonotype was recovered from a woman aged 30 to 39 with active or convalescent COVID-19. J is TRBJ2-7 and V is TRBV10-3; a weak D match, TRBD2 (5 bases). CDR3: CAIRGAGLGYYEQYF. The CDR3 nucleotides are TGTGCCATCAGGGGAGCTGGACTGGGATACTACGAGCAGTACTTC.